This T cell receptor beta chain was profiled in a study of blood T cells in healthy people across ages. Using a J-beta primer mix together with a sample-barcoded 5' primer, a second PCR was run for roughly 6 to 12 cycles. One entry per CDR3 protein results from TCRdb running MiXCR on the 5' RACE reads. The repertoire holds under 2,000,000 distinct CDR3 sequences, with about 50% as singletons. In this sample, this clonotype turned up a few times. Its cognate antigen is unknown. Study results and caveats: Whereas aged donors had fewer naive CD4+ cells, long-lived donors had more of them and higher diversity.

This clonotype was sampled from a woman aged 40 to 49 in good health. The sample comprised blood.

The CDR3 protein is CASSLAGMTHNEQFF. The CDR3 region has the DNA TGTGCCAGCAGCTTGGCCGGCATGACTCACAATGAGCAGTTCTTC. V usage is TRBV5-4 and J usage is TRBJ2-1; no firm D call. The germline gives CDR1 SGHNT, CDR2 YYREEE (reference sequence). The CDR3 extends over 15 amino acids. V lost 0 bases, J lost 5 bases, and 12 bases lay in between.